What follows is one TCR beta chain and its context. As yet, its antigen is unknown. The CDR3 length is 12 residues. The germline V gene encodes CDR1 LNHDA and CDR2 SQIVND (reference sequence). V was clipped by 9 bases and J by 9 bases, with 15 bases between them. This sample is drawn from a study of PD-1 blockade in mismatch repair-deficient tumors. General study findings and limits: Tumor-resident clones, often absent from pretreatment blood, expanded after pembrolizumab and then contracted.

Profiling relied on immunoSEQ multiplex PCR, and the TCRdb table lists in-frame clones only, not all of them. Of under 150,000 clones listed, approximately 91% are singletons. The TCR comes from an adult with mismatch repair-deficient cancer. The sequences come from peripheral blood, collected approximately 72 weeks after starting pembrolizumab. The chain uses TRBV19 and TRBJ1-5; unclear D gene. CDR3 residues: CASGPPGSPQHF. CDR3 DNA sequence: TGTGCCAGCGGCCCTCCCGGGTCGCCCCAGCATTTT.